This is a list of T cell receptor beta chains from one sample in a study of cytomegalovirus exposure and HLA in healthy donors. Repertoires were generated with immunoSEQ multiplex PCR, while TCRdb's copy carries only in-frame clones and drops some. The sample has about 77,000 clones; more than 75% are singletons. Sequences were obtained from PBMCs. These receptors originate from a man in his forties in good health and CMV-seronegative. Each CDR3 is given with its conserved first and last residue. Each record gives: D gene, clone size, V gene, J gene, CDR3 DNA, CDR3 protein. The D gene is left open where the match is weak. Clone size is given for some rows only: seen once, a few or many times, or a class if the clone is expanded.

>.|.|TRBV19|TRBJ1-5
TGTGCCAGTAGTATGGAACAGGGTTATGCGGGCCAGCCCCAGCATTTT
CASSMEQGYAGQPQHF
>.|.|TRBV9|TRBJ1-1
TGTGCCAGCAGCGCCGGGGAGAACTTTGAAGCTTTCTTT
CASSAGENFEAFF
>.|few|TRBV6-6|TRBJ2-3
TGTGCCAGCAGTTACTCGGGGGAGGGGGCAGATACGCAGTATTTT
CASSYSGEGADTQYF
>.|.|TRBV5-1|TRBJ2-5
TGCGCCAGCAGACAAGGACTGGTCCAAGAGACCCGGTACTTC
CASRQGLVQETRYF
>TRBD1|.|TRBV30|TRBJ1-1
TGTGCCTGGAGGGGACAGGTCCTGAGTGAAGCTTTCTTT
CAWRGQVLSEAFF
>TRBD1|.|TRBV7-9|TRBJ2-2
TGTGCCAGCCAAGGCAGGGGGAGAGACACCGGGGAGCTGTTTTTT
CASQGRGRDTGELFF
>TRBD1|once|TRBV7-3|TRBJ2-5
TGTGCCAGCAGCTCCGGGACAGGGGGTCTGGAGACCCAGTACTTC
CASSSGTGGLETQYF
>TRBD1|.|TRBV7-2|TRBJ1-4
TGTGCCAGCAGCCCGGGACAGGGAAATGAAAAACTGTTTTTT
CASSPGQGNEKLFF
>TRBD1|.|TRBV7-9|TRBJ2-7
TGTGCCAGCAGTTGGACAGGGTTTAACGAGCAGTACTTC
CASSWTGFNEQYF
>TRBD1|.|TRBV19|TRBJ1-3
TGTGCCAGTTTCGACAGGGCCTCTGGAAACACCATATATTTT
CASFDRASGNTIYF
>TRBD2|.|TRBV7-2|TRBJ2-7
TGTGCCAGCAGCGCTGGACTAGCGGGGGGTTACGAGCAGTACTTC
CASSAGLAGGYEQYF
>TRBD1|.|TRBV6-1|TRBJ1-6
TGTGCCAGCAGTGAAATAGGGACAGGGATTTTTTCGGGAACACCCCTCCACTTT
CASSEIGTGIFSGTPLHF
>TRBD1|.|TRBV7-3|TRBJ2-1
TGTGCCAGCAGCGACGGACAGGGCGGTGAGCAGTTCTTC
CASSDGQGGEQFF
>TRBD1|.|TRBV30|TRBJ1-6
TGTGCCTGGAGAGGGCAGGGGGGCGATAATTCACCCCTCCACTTT
CAWRGQGGDNSPLHF
>TRBD1|once|TRBV11-2|TRBJ2-2
TGTGCCAGCAGCTTAGGGGACAGGGGATTTACCGGGGAGCTGTTTTTT
CASSLGDRGFTGELFF
>TRBD1|.|TRBV19|TRBJ2-3
TGTGCCAGTAGGGCAGGGGGAGATACGCAGTATTTT
CASRAGGDTQYF
>.|.|TRBV6-6|TRBJ1-1
TGTGCCAACTCCTTCGGGGGGGGGACTGAAGCTTTCTTT
CANSFGGGTEAFF
>.|.|TRBV18|TRBJ1-4
TGTGCCAGCTCAGACAGGATTAATGAAAAACTGTTTTTT
CASSDRINEKLFF
>.|.|TRBV30|TRBJ1-1
TGTGCCTGGACCCGGGGGGGCGGCACTGAAGCTTTCTTT
CAWTRGGGTEAFF
>.|.|TRBV30|TRBJ1-1
TGTGCCTGGGGTACAGGTTACACTGAAGCTTTCTTT
CAWGTGYTEAFF
>TRBD1|.|TRBV18|TRBJ1-6
TGTGCCAGCTCACTCCGGGACAGGGCGATGTCACTACCCCTCCACTTT
CASSLRDRAMSLPLHF
>TRBD1|many|TRBV7-9|TRBJ1-4
TGTGCCAGCAGCTTAATGGGGACAGGGAATGAAAAACTGTTTTTT
CASSLMGTGNEKLFF
>.|.|TRBV4-2|TRBJ2-2
TGTGCCAGCAGCCAAGGAACATTGAACACCGGGGAGCTGTTTTTT
CASSQGTLNTGELFF
>.|.|TRBV6-1|TRBJ2-6
TGTGCCAGCAGCTTCGGGTTCTCTGGGGCCAACGTCCTGACTTTC
CASSFGFSGANVLTF
>.|.|TRBV9|TRBJ1-2
TGTGCCAGCAGCGTAGCATCAGGAACCAACTATGGCTACACCTTC
CASSVASGTNYGYTF
>TRBD1|.|TRBV28|TRBJ2-7
TGTGCCAGCAGTCAAGACAGGGGGGCCTTCGTCTACGAGCAGTACTTC
CASSQDRGAFVYEQYF
>.|.|TRBV27|TRBJ2-7
TGTGCCAGCAGTTCCCAGGGGGAGCAGTACTTC
CASSSQGEQYF
>.|.|TRBV18|TRBJ2-5
TGTGCCAGCTCACCAGTCGGGGAGACCCAGTACTTC
CASSPVGETQYF
>TRBD1|.|TRBV2|TRBJ1-2
TGTGCCAGCAGCCAGGACAGGCGGAACTATGGCTACACCTTC
CASSQDRRNYGYTF
>TRBD1|.|TRBV7-2|TRBJ2-3
TGTGCCAGCAGCCGGGACAGAAGCACAGATACGCAGTATTTT
CASSRDRSTDTQYF
>.|.|TRBV19|TRBJ1-1
TGTGCCAGTGGGAGCTCTTTGAACACTGAAGCTTTCTTT
CASGSSLNTEAFF
>TRBD2|.|TRBV4-2|TRBJ2-5
TGTGCCAGCAGCCAGGGAGGGACGGAAGAGACCCAGTACTTC
CASSQGGTEETQYF
>.|.|TRBV18|TRBJ1-2
TGTGCCAGCTCACCTCGGCGGGCGAGCTACACCTTC
CASSPRRASYTF
>.|.|TRBV19|TRBJ1-5
TGTGCCAGTAGCCAGACAGTTAGTAGCAATCAGCCCCAGCATTTT
CASSQTVSSNQPQHF
>TRBD1|.|TRBV28|TRBJ1-2
TGTGCCAGCAGACGGGACAGGGGTAATGGCTACACCTTC
CASRRDRGNGYTF
>.|.|TRBV5-1|TRBJ1-4
TGCGCCAGCAGCGATCCACAGGGTCCTAATGAAAAACTGTTTTTT
CASSDPQGPNEKLFF
>TRBD1|.|TRBV5-1|TRBJ2-5
TGCGCCAGCAGCGCCAACAGGGGGGAGACCCAGTACTTC
CASSANRGETQYF
>.|.|TRBV28|TRBJ1-5
TGTGCCAGCAGTTTATCAGTTAATCAGCCCCAGCATTTT
CASSLSVNQPQHF
>.|few|TRBV27|TRBJ1-5
TGTGCCAGCAGTTTATTCGGGAGCAATCAGCCCCAGCATTTT
CASSLFGSNQPQHF
>.|.|TRBV27|TRBJ1-3
TGTGCCAGCAGTTTAATGAACCCCCCTAGCTCTGGAAACACCATATATTTT
CASSLMNPPSSGNTIYF
>TRBD1|.|TRBV19|TRBJ2-7
TGTGCCAGTAGGGGACAGGGGGGAACCTACGAGCAGTACTTC
CASRGQGGTYEQYF
>TRBD1|.|TRBV5-4|TRBJ2-7
TGTGCCAGCAGCTCAACAGGGGGTAACGAGCAGTACTTC
CASSSTGGNEQYF
>.|few|TRBV5-4|TRBJ2-7
TGTGCCAGCAGCCCCCGAGGAGGGAGAGACGAGCAGTACTTC
CASSPRGGRDEQYF
>.|.|TRBV29-1|TRBJ1-5
TGCAGCGTTGGGGGAGGGAACAATCAGCCCCAGCATTTT
CSVGGGNNQPQHF
>TRBD1|.|TRBV2|TRBJ1-2
TGTGCCAGCATCCCCACGAGGACAGGGGCCTATGGCTACACCTTC
CASIPTRTGAYGYTF
>.|few|TRBV7-6|TRBJ2-7
TGTGCCAGCAGCCATGGCAGGATGGGCTACGAGCAGTACTTC
CASSHGRMGYEQYF
>.|.|TRBV7-8|TRBJ1-1
TGTGCCAGTCAATCCACAGGAATACGCGGGGTTGCTTTCTTT
CASQSTGIRGVAFF
>TRBD1|.|TRBV5-6|TRBJ2-3
TGTGCCAGCAGCGCGGGACAGGGGAAAGATACGCAGTATTTT
CASSAGQGKDTQYF
>.|.|TRBV4-3|TRBJ1-1
TGCGCCAGCAGCCAAGACTTGATGTTTGGGGGCCGCTGGGGGACTGAAGCTTTCTTT
CASSQDLMFGGRWGTEAFF